This T cell receptor (beta chain) derives from a study of cytomegalovirus exposure and HLA in healthy donors. Study context: HLA-typed donors contributed about 85 million unique TCRs, which were held in an early data release. Study-wide findings and caveats: Most TCR sequences were uncommon, yet certain public TCRs appeared in many donors. According to the study, roughly 160 TCR beta chains were cytomegalovirus-associated.

On this clone itself: What it recognizes is unknown.

A multiplex PCR was run with 60 Vbeta primers and 13 Jbeta primers. Sequenced by immunoSEQ multiplex PCR; TCRdb stores in-frame clones only, minus some. Of approximately 99,000 clones listed, roughly 83% are singletons. Germline V gives CDR1 LNHNV, CDR2 YYDKDF (reference sequence). The V end was cut by 5 bases, the J end by 4 bases, with 8 bases between. This CDR3 is 12 amino acids long. The sequence derives from a male donor in good health and CMV-seropositive. The source material was PBMCs. The V gene is TRBV15, the J gene TRBJ2-5; a weak D match, TRBD1 (6 bases). The CDR3 DNA sequence: TGTGCCACCAGCCCAGGGGTAGAGACCCAGTACTTC. This codes for CATSPGVETQYF.